This passage covers 7 T cell receptor beta chains from one sample sequenced in a study of blood T cell repertoires in COVID-19. The protocol was immunoSEQ multiplex PCR, while the TCRdb copy is restricted to in-frame clones and leaves out a portion. This table has roughly 99,000 clones, more than 65% appearing once. Sequenced material: peripheral blood. Receptors originate from an elderly woman with active or convalescent COVID-19.

The chain combines TRBV28 with TRBJ2-3, with D maybe TRBD2 (6 bases). The CDR3 contains 14 residues. Germline CDR1 reads MDHEN; CDR2 reads SYDVKM. V lost 6 bases, J lost 0 bases, and 10 bases lay in between. The CDR3 loop reads CASRLGTSTDTQYF. Here the CDR3 DNA reads TGTGCCAGCAGACTCGGGACTAGCACAGATACGCAGTATTTT.

The chain recombines TRBV28 with TRBJ1-4; perhaps TRBD1 as D (5 bases). The CDR3 runs to 12 residues. Trimming removed 5 bases at V and 12 bases at J, with 13 bases between. Germline CDR1 reads MDHEN; CDR2 reads SYDVKM. The DNA of the CDR3 is TGTGCCAGCAGTCGAGGCGGGACTCAACTGTTTTTT. Amino acid sequence: CASSRGGTQLFF.

The gene calls are TRBV5-1 and TRBJ1-4, with no clear D. The CDR3 contains 13 residues. The V and J ends lost 4 bases and 5 bases respectively, with 9 bases between them. Per germline, CDR1 SGHRS and CDR2 YFSETQ. Here the CDR3 reads CASSLQLNEKLFF. The CDR3 region has the DNA TGCGCCAGCAGCCTTCAGTTAAATGAAAAACTGTTTTTT.

The rearrangement links TRBV11-2 to TRBJ1-3; perhaps TRBD1 as D (5 bases). V lost 2 bases to trimming and J lost 4 bases, with 12 bases between them. The germline gives CDR1 SGHAT, CDR2 FQNNGV. The CDR3 sequence is 15 residues long. In DNA form, the CDR3 reads TGTGCCAGCAGCTTAAGCCACGGGGGAGGAAACACCATATATTTT. It yields the protein CASSLSHGGGNTIYF.

In nucleotides, the CDR3 is TGTGCCAGCAGCTGGGCAACGGTGGAGACCCAGTACTTC. It is translated as CASSWATVETQYF. This rearrangement joins TRBV5-4 to TRBJ2-5, with unresolved D. Germline-derived CDR1 and CDR2 are SGHNT and YYREEE (reference sequence). Trimming shortened V by 3 bases and J by 5 bases, and 11 bases separated the two germline ends. The CDR3 covers 13 residues.

This clone was counted once. J is TRBJ2-5 and V is TRBV28, with D hard to call. The germline gives CDR1 MDHEN, CDR2 SYDVKM. The CDR3 contains 12 residues. Trimming took off 5 bases at V and 7 bases at J, with 11 bases between the two ends. In DNA, the CDR3 is TGTGCCAGCAGTCGACTCGGTGGGACCCAGTACTTC. Translating gives CASSRLGGTQYF.

The V call is TRBV5-4, the J call TRBJ2-3, with D possibly matching TRBD1 (7 bases). The germline V gene has CDR1 SGHNT and CDR2 YYREEE (reference sequence). This CDR3 comprises 14 residues. The ends were cut back, 1 base at V and 5 bases at J, with 11 bases in the middle. DNA for the CDR3: TGTGCCAGCAGCTTGCGGCAGGGGGGAGATACGCAGTATTTT. This encodes CASSLRQGGDTQYF.